Listed here are 29 T cell receptor beta chains from one sample, sequenced in a study of shared clonotypes between healthy human individuals. TCRdb keeps only in-frame clones here, not all; method: immunoSEQ multiplex PCR. The sample holds over 850,000 clones, about 84% seen once. Sequencing was done on a sample of memory CD4+ T cells from PBMCs. Subset meaning: CD45RA-negative fraction. All receptors come from a man younger than 35 in good health. Some clones in this sample may be carry-over from other donors' samples.

The chain carries TRBV5-8 and TRBJ1-4; D is undetermined. V gave up 2 bases and J gave up 7 bases, with 9 bases separating them. The CDR3 loop spans 13 amino acids. The germline V gene encodes CDR1 SGHTS and CDR2 YDEGEE. CDR3 amino acids: CASSFKEREKLFF. In DNA, the CDR3 is TGTGCCAGCAGCTTCAAGGAGCGTGAAAAACTGTTTTTT.

J is TRBJ2-1 and V is TRBV11-2; TRBD2 matches at 12 bases. This CDR3 is built from 15 residues. Germline-derived CDR1 and CDR2 are SGHAT and FQNNGV. Unmatched junction bases numbered 5, after V lost 8 bases and J lost 3 bases. The CDR3 nucleotides are TGTGCCAGCGAAAAGACTAGCGGGGGCTACAATGAGCAGTTCTTC. Translating it yields CASEKTSGGYNEQFF. Full variable domain (remainder filled in from reference TRBV11-2 and TRBJ2-1): EAGVAQSPRYKIIEKRQSVAFWCNPISGHATLYWYQQILGQGPKLLIQFQNNGVVDDSQLPKDRFSAERLKGVDSTLKIQPAKLEDSAVYLCASEKTSGGYNEQFFGPGTRLTVL.

V usage is TRBV7-9 and J usage is TRBJ2-7; TRBD1 matches 7 bases. The ends lost 2 bases at V and 1 base at J; junction bases unmatched: 5. Germline lookup yields CDR1 SEHNR and CDR2 FQNEAQ (reference sequence). The CDR3 contains 15 residues. CDR3 coding DNA: TGTGCCAGCAGCTTATATGGGACAGAGTCCTACGAGCAGTACTTC. Translated, it gives CASSLYGTESYEQYF.

V usage is TRBV30 and J usage is TRBJ2-7; 11 nucleotides match TRBD1. V gave up 8 bases and J gave up 2 bases; unmatched junction bases: 2. CDR1 GTSNPN and CDR2 SVGIG come from the germline V gene (reference sequence). This CDR3 has 12 amino acids. CDR3 nucleotides: TGTGCCGTGGGACAGGGGGCCTACGAGCAGTACTTC. Its protein is CAVGQGAYEQYF.

The J gene is TRBJ2-3, the V gene TRBV4-1, with 9 bases matching TRBD2. Germline-derived CDR1 and CDR2 are MGHRA and YSYEKL. V was pared by 0 bases and J by 4 bases, with 2 bases of the junction left unmatched. CDR3 length: 15 amino acids. The CDR3 reads CASSQERLAADTQYF. DNA for the CDR3: TGCGCCAGCAGCCAAGAAAGACTAGCGGCAGATACGCAGTATTTT.

The V call is TRBV30, the J call TRBJ2-5; TRBD1 matches 8 bases. CDR1 and CDR2 from the germline V gene are GTSNPN and SVGIG (reference sequence). The CDR3 is 11 amino acids. With V trimmed by 3 bases and J by 13 bases, 7 bases remained unmatched. CDR3 sequence: CAWSRGQGRYF. The CDR3 DNA follows: TGTGCCTGGAGCCGCGGACAGGGTCGGTACTTC.

The chain recombines TRBV5-4 with TRBJ1-1, with D perhaps TRBD1 (5 bases). The CDR3 runs to 18 residues. Germline values: CDR1 SGHNT, CDR2 YYREEE (reference sequence). The V gene lost 3 bases and the J gene lost 3 bases, with 24 bases spanning the gap. Here the CDR3 DNA reads TGTGCCAGCAGCTGCCAGGGAGTGCTAGGGGTGGAAGACACTGAAGCTTTCTTT. Its translation: CASSCQGVLGVEDTEAFF.

The V gene is TRBV7-2, the J gene TRBJ1-2; 7 bases map to TRBD1. Trimming at V came to 1 base and at J to 3 bases, leaving 8 bases not matched to a gene. This CDR3 region has 16 residues. In germline, CDR1 is SGHTA, CDR2 FQGNSA. The CDR3 bases are TGTGCCAGCAGCTTAGAGCCGGCCAGGGGGGACTATGGCTACACCTTC. Translated: CASSLEPARGDYGYTF.

V gene TRBV7-3 combines with J gene TRBJ2-2, with a possible D match to TRBD1 (5 bases). From germline, CDR1 is SGHTA and CDR2 FQGTGA. The V and J ends lost 5 bases and 7 bases respectively, with 14 bases between them. This CDR3 spans 14 amino acids. The CDR3 loop reads CASSASGSHGELFF. In DNA, the CDR3 is TGTGCCAGCAGCGCCTCAGGGTCCCACGGGGAGCTGTTTTTT.

The chain joins TRBV21-1 to TRBJ2-5; the D segment call TRBD1 is taken from the table without a DNA check. TRBV21-1 is reported as a pseudogene. The length of the CDR3 is 20 residues. CDR3 sequence (DNA): TGTGCCAGCAGCTCAAAAGAGGGGAATAAGACAGGGGGCAGGTGGGAGACCCAGTACTTC. Protein: CASSSKEGNKTGGRWETQYF.

V is TRBV5-8 and J is TRBJ1-2, with 7 bases fitting TRBD1. Germline V gives CDR1 SGHTS, CDR2 YDEGEE. V shed 4 bases and J 5 bases; nucleotides not matched to a gene: 11. The CDR3 contains 15 residues. DNA of the CDR3: TGTGCCAGCAGCCAAGGGAACAGGGGAACATATGGCTACACCTTC. This translates into CASSQGNRGTYGYTF.

CDR3 DNA: TGTGCCAGCAAGAGTCGCTCTGGGGCCAACGTCCTGACTTTC. Its protein product is CASKSRSGANVLTF. V and J are TRBV6-5 and TRBJ2-6; D not resolved. The germline V and J ends were trimmed by 7 bases and 0 bases, with 7 bases remaining between them. Germline V gene data show CDR1 as MNHEY and CDR2 as SVGAGI. The CDR3 is 14 amino acids.

The rearrangement joins TRBV2 to TRBJ2-7; 7 nucleotides match TRBD1. This CDR3 comprises 15 residues. Germline loops: CDR1 SNHLY, CDR2 FYNNEI. Germline trimming cut 4 bases from V and 3 bases from J; bases unmatched to any gene: 9. This CDR3 reads CASSVRGQLNYEQYF. CDR3 DNA: TGTGCCAGCAGTGTCAGGGGACAGTTGAACTACGAGCAGTACTTC.

V and J are TRBV4-3 and TRBJ2-1; D may be TRBD2 (6 bases). Trimming took 4 bases from V and 0 from J, leaving 10 bases between them. Per germline, CDR1 LGHNA and CDR2 YSLEER. CDR3 length equals 15 residues. The CDR3 coding sequence is TGCGCCAGCAGCCTTAGCGGAACCTCCTACAATGAGCAGTTCTTC. This encodes CASSLSGTSYNEQFF.

A single count supports this clone. The chain couples TRBV18 to TRBJ2-7; 8 bases align to TRBD1. CDR1 is KGHSH, CDR2 LQKENI, per germline. The CDR3 consists of 14 residues. J lost 7 bases, V lost 5 bases, and 10 bases had no gene match. The CDR3 DNA follows: TGTGCCAGCTCAGTTACCCAGGGGGCACGTGAGCAGTACTTC. This encodes CASSVTQGAREQYF.

The V and J genes are TRBV28 and TRBJ2-3; D may correspond to TRBD1 or TRBD2 (5 bases each). The CDR3 sequence is 15 residues long. Looked up from germline, CDR1 is MDHEN and CDR2 is SYDVKM. With 5 bases removed from V and 6 bases from J, the gap between germline ends came to 18 bases. The DNA for the CDR3 is TGTGCCAGCAGTCCCACCTTTGAGGGGTCGGATACGCAGTATTTT. Its translation is CASSPTFEGSDTQYF.

This clone has a count of ten or more. This chain connects TRBV6-1 to TRBJ2-3, with 8 nucleotides matching TRBD2. CDR3 length: 15 amino acids. Germline CDR1 MNHNS, CDR2 SASEGT. With V trimmed by 6 bases and J by 2 bases, 7 bases remained unmatched. The CDR3, as DNA: TGTGCCAGCAGAGCCTTAGCGGGAACCACAGATACGCAGTATTTT. Protein: CASRALAGTTDTQYF.

This clone was observed a few times. This CDR3 is also generated by other DNA sequences in the sample. V and J are TRBV7-3 and TRBJ1-1; a possible D gene is TRBD1 (6 bases). This CDR3 has 13 residues. The germline V gene encodes CDR1 SGHTA and CDR2 FQGTGA. V lost 5 bases, J lost 3 bases, and 10 bases lay in between. The CDR3 bases are TGTGCCAGCAGCCTACAGGGTGACACTGAAGCTTTCTTT. Its protein is CASSLQGDTEAFF.

The chain is built from TRBV9 and TRBJ2-7; possible D gene TRBD2, 6 bases. CDR1 and CDR2 from the germline V gene are SGDLS and YYNGEE. The CDR3 has 13 residues. V lost 7 bases and J 2 bases, leaving 13 bases between the germline ends. The CDR3 coding sequence is TGTGCCAGCTCCGTTAGCGGAACCTACGAGCAGTACTTC. Amino acids: CASSVSGTYEQYF. The whole variable domain, remainder taken from reference TRBV9 and TRBJ2-7, is DSGVTQTPKHLITATGQRVTLRCSPRSGDLSVYWYQQSLDQGLQFLIQYYNGEERAKGNILERFSAQQFPDLHSELNLSSLELGDSALYFCASSVSGTYEQYFGPGTRLTVT.

The chain joins TRBV13 to TRBJ2-1, with D tentatively TRBD2 (6 bases). The V gene lost 1 base and the J gene lost 1 base, with 17 bases spanning the gap. This CDR3 comprises 18 residues. The germline CDR1 and CDR2 sequences are PRHDT and FYEKMQ (reference sequence). The CDR3 reads CASSLVGEAALSYNEQFF. CDR3 DNA: TGTGCCAGCAGCTTAGTCGGGGAGGCGGCTTTATCCTACAATGAGCAGTTCTTC.

The J gene is TRBJ2-7, the V gene TRBV30; TRBD1 aligns across 7 bases. Per the germline V gene, CDR1 is GTSNPN and CDR2 is SVGIG (reference sequence). Trimming cost V 2 bases and J 5 bases; bases outside gene matches: 6. The CDR3 is made up of 13 amino acids. CDR3 nucleotide sequence: TGTGCCTGGAGTAGGCCAGGGGGTGACGAGCAGTACTTC. Translating it yields CAWSRPGGDEQYF.

Comment on this clone: Other DNA sequences within the sample encode an identical CDR3. The chain joins TRBV6-5 to TRBJ2-3; D may correspond to TRBD1 or TRBD2 (5 bases each). Germline V gene sequence: CDR1 MNHEY, CDR2 SVGAGI. V lost 0 bases and J lost 4, with 8 bases in between. The CDR3 is 14 amino acids. The CDR3 region has the DNA TGTGCCAGCAGTTACTCGAGGGGATCAGATACGCAGTATTTT. Protein product: CASSYSRGSDTQYF.

V usage is TRBV5-4 and J usage is TRBJ2-3; D possibly matches TRBD1 or TRBD2 (5 bases each). Per germline, CDR1 SGHNT and CDR2 YYREEE (reference sequence). Trimming shortened V by 3 bases and J by 0 bases, and 11 bases separated the two germline ends. This CDR3 contains 15 residues. The CDR3 protein is CASSSGTSSTDTQYF. The CDR3 DNA sequence: TGTGCCAGCAGCTCGGGGACCTCTAGCACAGATACGCAGTATTTT.

This chain connects TRBV6-6 to TRBJ1-2; the D is unclear. Germline loops: CDR1 MNHNY, CDR2 SVGAGI (reference sequence). The CDR3 spans 13 residues. The germline V and J ends were trimmed by 7 bases and 4 bases, with 13 bases remaining between them. The CDR3 is CASTYGSAYGYTF. The CDR3 coding sequence is TGTGCCAGCACCTACGGGTCAGCCTATGGCTACACCTTC.

This clone was counted a single time. CDR3 sequence: CSVSEGGQSPEQYF. CDR3 DNA sequence: TGCAGCGTCTCCGAGGGCGGCCAGTCTCCCGAGCAGTACTTC. This chain uses TRBV29-1 with TRBJ2-7; TRBD2 is a possible D gene (5 bases). The CDR3 consists of 14 residues. CDR1 SQVTM and CDR2 ANQGSEA come from the germline V gene. Trimming pared 6 bases from V and 6 bases from J, leaving 21 bases between.

The genes are TRBV4-1 and TRBJ2-4, with D perhaps matching TRBD1 or TRBD2 (5 bases each). Germline-derived CDR1 and CDR2 are MGHRA and YSYEKL. CDR3 length: 13 residues. V lost 4 bases and J lost 15, with 19 bases in between. CDR3 coding DNA: TGCGCCAGCAGCCGACCAGGGACCGGACCGCGGTACTTC. Translated, it gives CASSRPGTGPRYF.

CDR3 bases: TGTGCCAGCAGTTTTAAGTCAGGGGGTAGGCAGCCCCAGCATTTT. This codes for CASSFKSGGRQPQHF. This rearrangement joins TRBV28 to TRBJ1-5; 7 bases agree with TRBD1. Germline loops: CDR1 MDHEN, CDR2 SYDVKM. CDR3 length: 15 amino acids. With V trimmed by 3 bases and J by 7 bases, 9 bases remained unmatched.

The chain employs TRBV7-6 and TRBJ1-3; weak D call: TRBD1 (6 bases). The CDR3 has 15 amino acids. Germline V gives CDR1 SGHVS, CDR2 FNYEAQ. V was trimmed by 3 bases and J by 4 bases, leaving 13 bases between them. CDR3 residues: CASSFQTGGGNTIYF. CDR3 coding DNA: TGTGCCAGCAGCTTCCAGACAGGTGGAGGAAACACCATATATTTT.

Only one count was recorded for this clone. The CDR3 reads CASSQRDGFYEQYF. CDR3 coding DNA: TGCGCCAGCAGCCAGAGGGACGGATTCTACGAGCAGTACTTC. V and J are TRBV4-1 and TRBJ2-7; either TRBD1 or TRBD2 may fit D (5 bases each). The CDR3 sequence is 14 residues long. From germline, CDR1 is MGHRA and CDR2 YSYEKL. Trimming pared 3 bases from V and 3 bases from J, leaving 12 bases between.